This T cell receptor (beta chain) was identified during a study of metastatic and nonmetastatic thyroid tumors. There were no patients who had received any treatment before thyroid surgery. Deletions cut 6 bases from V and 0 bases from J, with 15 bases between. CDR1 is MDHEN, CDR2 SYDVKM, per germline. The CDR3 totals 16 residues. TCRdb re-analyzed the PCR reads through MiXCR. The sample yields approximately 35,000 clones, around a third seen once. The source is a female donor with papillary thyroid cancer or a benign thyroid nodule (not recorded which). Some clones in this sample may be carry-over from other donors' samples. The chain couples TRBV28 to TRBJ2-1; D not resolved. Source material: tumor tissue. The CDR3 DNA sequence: TGTGCCAGCAGGAAACACAATTTGAGCTCCTACAATGAGCAGTTCTTC. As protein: CASRKHNLSSYNEQFF. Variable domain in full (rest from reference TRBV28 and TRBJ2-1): DVKVTQSSRYLVKRTGEKVFLECVQDMDHENMFWYRQDPGLGLRLIYFSYDVKMKEKGDIPEGYSVSREKKERFSLILESASTNQTSMYLCASRKHNLSSYNEQFFGPGTRLTVL.